This T cell receptor (beta chain) emerged from a study of T-cell memory formation after mild COVID-19. Study at large: Across donors, TCR clusters were largely donor specific.

This CDR3 spans 13 amino acids. Per germline, CDR1 DFQATT and CDR2 SNEGSKA (reference sequence). V was cut by 4 bases and J by 0 bases, with 10 bases left in between. From the 5' RACE reads, TCRdb called clonotypes with MiXCR, one entry per CDR3 protein. The repertoire holds about 49,000 distinct CDR3 sequences, 7% to 8% seen once, with approximately 1.4% in the top ten. Study-wide findings and caveats: Certain responding clones were present in pre-infection memory, suggesting participation of cross-reactive memory. Mainly CM and EM harbored the contracting CD4+ clones; mainly EMRA harbored the CD8+ ones. Later expanders leaned CD4+, whereas clones that contracted between day 15 and 85 were balanced CD4/CD8.

This clonotype has ten or more counts. The antigen is undetermined. What was sequenced was PBMCs or a T cell subset sorted from them (not recorded which). This sequence was found in a man aged 18 to 30 who had mild COVID-19 (a few samples of this study predate the infection). Cell type and time point are not known. The chain has TRBV20-1 and TRBJ2-7; D remains ambiguous. The CDR3 DNA sequence: TGCAGTGCTACCGACACCCGCTCCTACGAGCAGTACGTC. Translating gives CSATDTRSYEQYV.